The 18 T cell receptor beta chains presented below share a single source sample, sequenced in a study of blood T cell repertoires in COVID-19. Sequencing was performed with immunoSEQ multiplex PCR; in TCRdb, only in-frame clones are kept and a portion is missing. The sample contains around 29,000 clones, over 75% of which appear only once. Material for sequencing was peripheral blood. The receptors were sampled from a woman aged 60 to 75 with active COVID-19.

V is TRBV5-1 and J is TRBJ2-2; TRBD1 might be the D (6 bases). The CDR3 has 16 residues. Deletions cut 2 bases from V and 3 bases from J, with 14 bases between. CDR1 SGHRS and CDR2 YFSETQ come from the germline V gene. The chain's CDR3 is CASSLMSGTHTGELFF. Written as DNA, the CDR3 is TGCGCCAGCAGCTTAATGTCCGGGACACACACCGGGGAGCTGTTTTTT.

The DNA of the CDR3 is TGTGCCAGTAGGAAGACAGGGGATGCCGGGGAGCTGTTTTTT. It yields the protein CASRKTGDAGELFF. V gene TRBV19 combines with J gene TRBJ2-2, with TRBD1 identical over 8 bases. The trim removed 6 bases at V and 6 bases at J, leaving 6 bases unmatched. The germline CDR1 and CDR2 sequences are LNHDA and SQIVND (reference sequence). The length of the CDR3 is 14 residues.

CDR3 bases: TGTGCCAGCAGCTTAGGTTTTAGGCAGGGGTTGAATCAGCCCCAGCATTTT. Its protein product is CASSLGFRQGLNQPQHF. The V and J genes are TRBV7-2 and TRBJ1-5; possibly TRBD1 for D (6 bases). Germline V CDR1 and CDR2: SGHTA, FQGNSA. The CDR3 has 17 residues. Trimming left V 1 base short and J 4 bases short, with 17 bases between.

The rearrangement uses TRBV7-9 and TRBJ1-1; D unclear. The germline gives CDR1 SEHNR, CDR2 FQNEAQ (reference sequence). The CDR3 consists of 14 residues. V was cut by 1 base and J by 1 base, with 7 bases left in between. The CDR3 bases are TGTGCCAGCAGCTTAGATTTGAGGAACACTGAAGCTTTCTTT. It is translated as CASSLDLRNTEAFF.

The chain employs TRBV18 and TRBJ1-6, with unresolved D. This CDR3 comprises 16 residues. V lost 3 bases and J lost 4, with 13 bases in between. The germline V gene has CDR1 KGHSH and CDR2 LQKENI. The CDR3 is CASSPFLTEYNSPLHF. CDR3 coding DNA: TGTGCCAGCTCACCCTTCCTCACCGAGTATAATTCACCCCTCCACTTT.

The chain is built from TRBV2 and TRBJ1-1; 8 bases are shared with TRBD1. The CDR3 is 15 residues long. Germline loops: CDR1 SNHLY, CDR2 FYNNEI. J gave up 5 bases and V 6 bases, and 11 bases lay outside the gene matches. Here the CDR3 DNA reads TGTGCCAGCAGCGTCGCGGGGACAGGATGGACTGAAGCTTTCTTT. Protein product: CASSVAGTGWTEAFF. The whole variable domain, remainder taken from reference TRBV2 and TRBJ1-1, is EPEVTQTPSHQVTQMGQEVILRCVPISNHLYFYWYRQILGQKVEFLVSFYNNEISEKSEIFDDQFSVERPDGSNFTLKIRSTKLEDSAMYFCASSVAGTGWTEAFFGQGTRLTVV.

The chain employs TRBV20-1 and TRBJ1-1; D unresolved. The V gene lost 3 bases and the J gene lost 12 bases, with 17 bases spanning the gap. The CDR3 runs 12 residues. Germline V gene data show CDR1 as DFQATT and CDR2 as SNEGSKA (reference sequence). CDR3 bases: TGCAGTGCTAGTGATGGCGGGCAGCGCTCTTTCTTT. This sequence encodes CSASDGGQRSFF.

The V gene is TRBV7-2, the J gene TRBJ2-1; 10 nucleotides align to TRBD2. V trimming: 4 bases; J trimming: 2 bases; junction bases outside the gene matches: 8. Germline V CDR1 and CDR2: SGHTA, FQGNSA. The CDR3 consists of 17 residues. DNA for the CDR3: TGTGCCAGCAGCTCCTTTCTAGCGGGAGTGACCTACAATGAGCAGTTCTTC. Its protein product is CASSSFLAGVTYNEQFF.

This clone was seen only once. The chain uses TRBV4-2 and TRBJ1-6; D unclear. Germline assignment: CDR1 LGHNA and CDR2 YNFKEQ. CDR3 length: 13 residues. Trimming shortened V by 0 bases and J by 6 bases, and 3 bases separated the two germline ends. Written as DNA, the CDR3 is TGTGCCAGCAGCCAAGACATTAATTCACCCCTCCACTTT. Residues: CASSQDINSPLHF.

The rearrangement links TRBV4-1 to TRBJ2-7; maybe TRBD2 (5 bases). Trimming pared 2 bases from V and 2 bases from J, leaving 13 bases between. Looked up from germline, CDR1 is MGHRA and CDR2 is YSYEKL. The CDR3 is made up of 15 amino acids. The CDR3 nucleotides read TGCGCCAGCAGCCAAAGGAGCGGCCAAACCTACGAGCAGTACTTC. Its protein is CASSQRSGQTYEQYF.

This clone has a handful of counts. The chain has TRBV19 and TRBJ2-7; tentative D call: TRBD1 (6 bases). Trimming removed 5 bases from V and 5 bases from J, with 7 bases in between. The CDR3 runs 11 residues. CDR1 and CDR2 from the germline V gene are LNHDA and SQIVND (reference sequence). The CDR3 region is CASSAGDEQYF. The CDR3 DNA follows: TGTGCCAGTAGTGCAGGGGACGAGCAGTACTTC.

This clone has a handful of counts. The rearrangement uses TRBV5-1 and TRBJ1-5; 9 bases are shared with TRBD1. V lost 4 bases, J lost 4 bases, and 6 bases stayed unmatched. The CDR3 runs to 15 residues. Germline assignment: CDR1 SGHRS and CDR2 YFSETQ. The CDR3 DNA follows: TGCGCCAGCAGCCCTGACAGGGGGATGAATCAGCCCCAGCATTTT. Translated: CASSPDRGMNQPQHF.

The CDR3 reads CASRKLSGNTIYF. The CDR3 DNA is TGTGCCAGCAGGAAGCTCTCTGGAAACACCATATATTTT. The chain is built from TRBV12-3 or TRBV12-4 and TRBJ1-3; D remains ambiguous. The CDR3 has 13 residues. V gave up 6 bases and J gave up 0 bases, with 6 bases separating them.

The J gene is TRBJ2-5, the V gene TRBV11-2, with D perhaps TRBD2 (6 bases). Between the trimmed V and J ends, which lost 1 base and 4 bases, there was a span of 22 bases. The CDR3 totals 18 residues. CDR1 and CDR2 (germline): SGHAT, FQNNGV. The CDR3 coding sequence is TGTGCCAGCAGCTTAGTCTTGTCTAGGGGCGGGGCGGGAGAGACCCAGTACTTC. The encoded protein is CASSLVLSRGGAGETQYF. The whole variable domain, filled in from reference TRBV11-2 and TRBJ2-5, reads EAGVAQSPRYKIIEKRQSVAFWCNPISGHATLYWYQQILGQGPKLLIQFQNNGVVDDSQLPKDRFSAERLKGVDSTLKIQPAKLEDSAVYLCASSLVLSRGGAGETQYFGPGTRLLVL.

The rearrangement links TRBV7-3 to TRBJ2-5; TRBD1 agrees at 7 bases. CDR1 and CDR2 from the germline V gene are SGHTA and FQGTGA. V shed 3 bases and J 3 bases; nucleotides not matched to a gene: 4. The CDR3 has 14 amino acids. The CDR3 DNA reads TGTGCCAGCAGCTTCGGGGACAGAAAAGAGACCCAGTACTTC. Its protein is CASSFGDRKETQYF.

V usage is TRBV6-5 and J usage is TRBJ2-7; tentatively, D is TRBD2 (5 bases). CDR1 MNHEY and CDR2 SVGAGI come from the germline V gene. CDR3 size: 14 residues. V lost 6 bases and J 3 bases, leaving 15 bases between the germline ends. CDR3 DNA: TGTGCCAGCAGCCGCGGACTTTGGGGCTACGAGCAGTACTTC. Amino acid sequence: CASSRGLWGYEQYF.

This clone was detected only once. The CDR3 is CASSEFPTGPYGYTF. The DNA for the CDR3 is TGTGCCAGCAGTGAATTTCCGACAGGCCCCTATGGCTACACCTTC. V is TRBV6-1 and J is TRBJ1-2; D may be TRBD1 (6 bases). The germline CDR1 and CDR2 sequences are MNHNS and SASEGT. The CDR3 contains 15 residues. V lost 2 bases, J lost 4 bases, and 14 bases lay in between.

V is TRBV13 and J is TRBJ1-3; D is unresolved. V was shortened by 5 bases and J by 4 bases, with 18 bases between the two germline ends. The CDR3 sequence is 16 residues long. Germline lookup yields CDR1 PRHDT and CDR2 FYEKMQ (reference sequence). CDR3 nucleotides: TGTGCCAGCAGCCCGAGTCTTGGCGCGGTCGGAAACACCATATATTTT. Amino acids: CASSPSLGAVGNTIYF.